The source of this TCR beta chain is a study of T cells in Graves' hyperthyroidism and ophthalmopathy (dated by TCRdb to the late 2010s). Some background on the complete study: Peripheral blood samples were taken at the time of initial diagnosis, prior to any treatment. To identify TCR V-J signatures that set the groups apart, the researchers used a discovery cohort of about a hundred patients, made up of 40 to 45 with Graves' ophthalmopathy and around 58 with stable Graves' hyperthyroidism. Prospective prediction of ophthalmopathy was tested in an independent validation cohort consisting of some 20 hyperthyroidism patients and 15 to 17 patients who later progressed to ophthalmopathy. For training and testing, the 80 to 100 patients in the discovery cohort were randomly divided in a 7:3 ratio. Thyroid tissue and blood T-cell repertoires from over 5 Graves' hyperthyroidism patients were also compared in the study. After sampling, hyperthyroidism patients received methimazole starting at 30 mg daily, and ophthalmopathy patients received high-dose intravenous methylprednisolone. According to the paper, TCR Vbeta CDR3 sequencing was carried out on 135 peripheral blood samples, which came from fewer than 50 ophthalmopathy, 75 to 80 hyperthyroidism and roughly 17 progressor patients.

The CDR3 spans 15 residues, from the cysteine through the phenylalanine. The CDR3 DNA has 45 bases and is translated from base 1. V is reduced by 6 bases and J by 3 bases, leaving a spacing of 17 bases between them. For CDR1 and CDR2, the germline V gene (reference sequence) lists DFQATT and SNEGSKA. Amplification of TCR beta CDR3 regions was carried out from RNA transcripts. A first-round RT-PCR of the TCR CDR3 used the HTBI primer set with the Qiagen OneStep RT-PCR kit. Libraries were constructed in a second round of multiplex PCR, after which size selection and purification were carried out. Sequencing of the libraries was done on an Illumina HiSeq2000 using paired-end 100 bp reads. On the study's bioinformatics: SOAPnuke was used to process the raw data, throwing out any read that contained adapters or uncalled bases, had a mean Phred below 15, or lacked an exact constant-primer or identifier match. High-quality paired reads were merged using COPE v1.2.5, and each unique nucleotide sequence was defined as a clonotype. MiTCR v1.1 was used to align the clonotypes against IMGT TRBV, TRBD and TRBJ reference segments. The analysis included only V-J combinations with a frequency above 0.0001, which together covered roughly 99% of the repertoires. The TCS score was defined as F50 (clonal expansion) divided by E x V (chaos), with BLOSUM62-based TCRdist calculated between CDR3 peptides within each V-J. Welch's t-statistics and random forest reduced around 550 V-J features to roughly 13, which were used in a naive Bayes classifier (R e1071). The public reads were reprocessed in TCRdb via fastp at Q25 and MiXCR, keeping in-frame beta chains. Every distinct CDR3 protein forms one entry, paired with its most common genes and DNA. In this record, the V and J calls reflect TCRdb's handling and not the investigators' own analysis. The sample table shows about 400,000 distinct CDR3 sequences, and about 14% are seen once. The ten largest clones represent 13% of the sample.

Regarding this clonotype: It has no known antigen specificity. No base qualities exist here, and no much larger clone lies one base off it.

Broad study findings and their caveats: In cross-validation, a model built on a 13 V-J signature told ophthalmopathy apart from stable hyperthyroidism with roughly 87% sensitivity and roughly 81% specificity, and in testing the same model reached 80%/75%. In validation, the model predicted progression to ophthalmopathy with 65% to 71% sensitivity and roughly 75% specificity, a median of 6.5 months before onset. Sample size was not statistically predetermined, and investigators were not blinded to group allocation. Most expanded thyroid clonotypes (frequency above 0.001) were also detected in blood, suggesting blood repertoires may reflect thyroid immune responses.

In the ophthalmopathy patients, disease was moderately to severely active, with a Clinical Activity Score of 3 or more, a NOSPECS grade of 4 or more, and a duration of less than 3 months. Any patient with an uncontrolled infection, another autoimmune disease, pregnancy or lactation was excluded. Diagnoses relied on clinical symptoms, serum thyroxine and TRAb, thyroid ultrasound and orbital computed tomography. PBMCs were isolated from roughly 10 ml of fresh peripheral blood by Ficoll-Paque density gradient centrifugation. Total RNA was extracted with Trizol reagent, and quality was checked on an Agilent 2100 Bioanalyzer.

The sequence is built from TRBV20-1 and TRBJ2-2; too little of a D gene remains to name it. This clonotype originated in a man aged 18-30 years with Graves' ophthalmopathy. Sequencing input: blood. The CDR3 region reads CSARHPSEDTGELFF. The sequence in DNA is TGCAGTGCAAGACACCCGAGTGAGGACACCGGGGAGCTGTTTTTT.